The 3 T cell receptor beta chains below all came from one sample that was sequenced in a study of CD8+ T cells in alopecia areata. Extraction of RNA preceded its reverse transcription into cDNA, which served as the sequencing template. Only in-frame clones appear in the TCRdb table, and some are missing; sequencing was by immunoSEQ multiplex PCR. The sample includes about 260,000 clones, 60% seen only once; the top ten take 0.75% to 0.95%. Specified treatment: oral pan-JAK inhibitor, 5-10 mg twice daily. The source material was CD4+ T cells sorted from blood, sampled between weeks 51 and 54, from a patient treated with tofacitinib. The receptors were sampled from a human donor with alopecia areata.

This clone appeared a few times. J is TRBJ1-6 and V is TRBV10-3; no clear D. Deletions cut 7 bases from V and 6 bases from J, with 7 bases between. This CDR3 comprises 12 residues. Germline CDR1 reads ENHRY; CDR2 reads SYGVKD. CDR3 protein: CAIKGSNSPLHF. DNA of the CDR3: TGTGCCATCAAGGGCAGTAATTCACCCCTCCACTTT.

This chain connects TRBV11-2 to TRBJ1-6; maybe TRBD1 (6 bases). The CDR3 is 15 amino acids. Trimming pared 8 bases from V and 6 bases from J, leaving 17 bases between. Germline-derived CDR1 and CDR2 are SGHAT and FQNNGV. The CDR3 DNA sequence: TGTGCCAGCGTCCGCGGGGGGCTACCTAATTCACCCCTCCACTTT. Translated, it gives CASVRGGLPNSPLHF.

In regard to this clone: Mismatch with germline at one junction end may stem from a read error. DNA of the CDR3: TGCGCCGGCAGCTTCAGCGGGGAAGAGACCCAGTACTTC. This translates into CAGSFSGEETQYF. The V call is TRBV5-1, the J call TRBJ2-7; 7 bases match TRBD2. The end of the DNA fits TRBJ2-5 better, so the J call may be wrong. Per the germline V gene, CDR1 is SGHRS and CDR2 is YFSETQ. There are 13 residues in the CDR3.